These 32 T cell receptor beta chains were all obtained from the same sample, sequenced in a study of blood T cell repertoires in COVID-19. The repertoire was sequenced with immunoSEQ multiplex PCR; TCRdb's copy has only in-frame clones and lacks some. The table includes a few hundred thousand clones, around nine tenths detected once. What was sequenced was PBMCs or T cells enriched from blood (not recorded which). These receptor sequences come from a man aged 35-49 years who had recovered from COVID-19.

This chain uses TRBV6-6 with TRBJ1-2; D is uncertain. The CDR3 runs 15 residues. V lost 6 bases, J lost 2 bases, and 16 bases lay in between. Germline values: CDR1 MNHNY, CDR2 SVGAGI (reference sequence). DNA of the CDR3: TGTGCCAGCAGGCCCCCCACGGGGAGGAACTATGGCTACACCTTC. It encodes CASRPPTGRNYGYTF.

In this sample, this clone turned up once. This chain uses TRBV3-1 (or the pseudogene TRBV3-2) with TRBJ1-6; TRBD1 matches at 9 bases. V was pared by 4 bases and J by 9 bases, with 4 bases of the junction left unmatched. The CDR3 contains 14 residues. Germline CDR1 LGHDT, CDR2 YNNKEL (reference sequence). The CDR3 DNA reads TGTGCCAGCAGCCGGACAGGGGTTGGTTCACCCCTCCACTTT. Encoded protein: CASSRTGVGSPLHF.

The rearrangement links TRBV9 to TRBJ1-2, with 7 bases identical to TRBD1. Germline-derived CDR1 and CDR2 are SGDLS and YYNGEE. The CDR3 loop spans 15 amino acids. The V segment lost 0 bases and the J segment 4 bases; nucleotides outside the gene matches: 6. This CDR3 is CASSVEGGAGYGYTF. In DNA form, the CDR3 reads TGTGCCAGCAGCGTAGAAGGGGGCGCCGGCTATGGCTACACCTTC. The full variable domain, in which reference TRBV9 and TRBJ1-2 provide the parts outside the CDR3, is DSGVTQTPKHLITATGQRVTLRCSPRSGDLSVYWYQQSLDQGLQFLIQYYNGEERAKGNILERFSAQQFPDLHSELNLSSLELGDSALYFCASSVEGGAGYGYTFGSGTRLTVV.

This clone was counted once. The chain recombines TRBV28 with TRBJ2-7, with D uncertain. In germline, CDR1 is MDHEN, CDR2 SYDVKM. This CDR3 is 12 amino acids long. The germline V and J ends were trimmed by 6 bases and 3 bases, with 9 bases remaining between them. Here the CDR3 reads CASSEQSYEQYF. The CDR3 DNA is TGTGCCAGCAGCGAACAGAGCTACGAGCAGTACTTC.

The J gene is TRBJ2-5, the V gene TRBV27; perhaps TRBD2 as D (6 bases). Germline loops: CDR1 MNHEY, CDR2 SMNVEV (reference sequence). V was cut by 1 base and J by 4 bases, with 10 bases left in between. The length of the CDR3 is 14 residues. CDR3 bases: TGTGCCAGCAGTTTATATGTGGGGGGAGAGACCCAGTACTTC. Translated: CASSLYVGGETQYF.

This clone appeared once. The rearrangement uses TRBV27 and TRBJ1-5; D ambiguous. V was cut by 3 bases and J by 6 bases, with 9 bases left in between. The germline V gene has CDR1 MNHEY and CDR2 SMNVEV (reference sequence). The CDR3 totals 13 residues. The CDR3 coding sequence is TGTGCCAGCAGTTTGTTTTTCGGTCAGCCCCAGCATTTT. It is translated as CASSLFFGQPQHF.

A word on this clone: In the same sample, other DNA sequences code for this CDR3. The rearrangement joins TRBV11-2 to TRBJ2-7; 13 bases are shared with TRBD2. This CDR3 comprises 18 residues. The junction had 7 bases not matched to a gene; V was cut back by 0 bases and J by 2 bases. The germline V gene encodes CDR1 SGHAT and CDR2 FQNNGV. DNA of the CDR3: TGTGCCAGCAGCTTAGAAGGGACTAGCGGGGCGACTCCCTACGAGCAGTACTTC. This gives the protein CASSLEGTSGATPYEQYF.

The chain employs TRBV27 and TRBJ2-2; 8 bases are shared with TRBD1. The germline CDR1 and CDR2 sequences are MNHEY and SMNVEV (reference sequence). This CDR3 has 16 residues. V lost 5 bases to trimming and J lost 6 bases; unmatched junction nucleotides: 11. The CDR3: CASSPSQGGVPGELFF. The CDR3 DNA sequence: TGTGCCAGCAGTCCCTCACAGGGGGGCGTCCCCGGGGAGCTGTTTTTT.

The chain couples TRBV18 to TRBJ2-7; possible D gene TRBD1, 6 bases. V was shortened by 6 bases and J by 2 bases, with 17 bases between the two germline ends. The CDR3 covers 15 residues. Per the germline V gene, CDR1 is KGHSH and CDR2 is LQKENI. CDR3 bases: TGTGCCAGCTCCCGAGAGACAGGCTATACCTACGAGCAGTACTTC. Translating it yields CASSRETGYTYEQYF. Filled out from reference TRBV18 and TRBJ2-7, the complete variable domain reads NAGVMQNPRHLVRRRGQEARLRCSPMKGHSHVYWYRQLPEEGLKFMVYLQKENIIDESGMPKERFSAEFPKEGPSILRIQQVVRGDSAAYFCASSRETGYTYEQYFGPGTRLTVT.

The V gene is TRBV29-1, the J gene TRBJ2-3; 8 bases line up with TRBD2. This CDR3 is 17 amino acids long. The V and J ends lost 1 base and 3 bases, in that order; junction bases with no gene match: 12. Germline CDR1 reads SQVTM; CDR2 reads ANQGSEA. The CDR3 here is CSVEVIGGAGRTDTQYF. CDR3 bases: TGCAGCGTTGAAGTGATCGGGGGGGCCGGGAGAACAGATACGCAGTATTTT.

The chain recombines TRBV25-1 with TRBJ2-3, with D unresolved. Trimming pared 4 bases from V and 2 bases from J, leaving 4 bases between. The CDR3 extends over 12 amino acids. Germline CDR1 is MGHDK and CDR2 is SYGVNS. CDR3 sequence: CASSAVTDTQYF. The DNA for the CDR3 is TGTGCCAGCAGTGCCGTCACAGATACGCAGTATTTT.

The chain carries TRBV3-1 (or the pseudogene TRBV3-2) and TRBJ1-4; D is ambiguous. The V gene lost 4 bases and the J gene lost 1 base, with 13 bases spanning the gap. CDR1 and CDR2 (germline): LGHDT, YNNKEL (reference sequence). CDR3 length: 16 amino acids. The chain's CDR3 is CASSPYPRGTNEKLFF. For the CDR3, the DNA is TGTGCCAGCAGCCCGTACCCGCGGGGAACTAATGAAAAACTGTTTTTT.

The chain carries TRBV2 and TRBJ1-3; D is uncertain. Germline V gene lookup returns CDR1 SNHLY and CDR2 FYNNEI. The CDR3 extends over 13 amino acids. V dropped 6 bases and J dropped 5 bases, with 11 bases sitting between them. This chain's CDR3 is CASSEPSRNTIYF. In DNA, the CDR3 is TGTGCCAGCAGCGAGCCTTCTAGAAACACCATATATTTT.

The chain is built from TRBV6-5 and TRBJ1-3; 7 nucleotides match TRBD1. From germline, CDR1 is MNHEY and CDR2 SVGAGI. The CDR3 extends over 15 amino acids. Trimming at V came to 6 bases and at J to 3 bases, leaving 8 bases not matched to a gene. The CDR3 is CASSRRGEDGNTIYF. The CDR3 nucleotides read TGTGCCAGCAGCCGCAGGGGGGAGGATGGAAACACCATATATTTT.

The chain recombines TRBV3-1 (or the pseudogene TRBV3-2) with TRBJ2-2; 12 bases line up with TRBD1. Unmatched junction bases numbered 12, after V lost 0 bases and J lost 7 bases. CDR1 is LGHDT, CDR2 YNNKEL, per germline (reference sequence). The CDR3 loop spans 19 amino acids. The CDR3 DNA sequence: TGTGCCAGCAGCCAAGATTCTTTGAGGGACAGGGGGCCCAACGGGGAGCTGTTTTTT. It translates to CASSQDSLRDRGPNGELFF.

The chain joins TRBV18 to TRBJ1-1; D gene unclear. V was pared by 2 bases and J by 2 bases, with 15 bases between. CDR3 size: 16 residues. Germline V gene lookup returns CDR1 KGHSH and CDR2 LQKENI. CDR3 in DNA: TGTGCCAGCTCACCAGAACCAGCACTGACAAACACTGAAGCTTTCTTT. This codes for CASSPEPALTNTEAFF.

The chain links TRBV29-1 to TRBJ1-1; a weak D match, TRBD1 (6 bases). CDR1 SQVTM and CDR2 ANQGSEA come from the germline V gene. The CDR3 runs to 13 residues. V was clipped by 4 bases and J by 5 bases, with 14 bases between them. In DNA, the CDR3 is TGCAGCGTTGTTTCAACAGGGTTTACTGAAGCTTTCTTT. Translated, it gives CSVVSTGFTEAFF. The variable domain in full, with the rest retrieved from reference TRBV29-1 and TRBJ1-1, is SAVISQKPSRDICQRGTSLTIQCQVDSQVTMMFWYRQQPGQSLTLIATANQGSEATYESGFVIDKFPISRPNLTFSTLTVSNMSPEDSSIYLCSVVSTGFTEAFFGQGTRLTVV.

The CDR3 DNA reads as TGTGCCACTACTCAGGGCTACGGTAACACCGGGGAGCTGTTTTTT. Encoded protein: CATTQGYGNTGELFF. J is TRBJ2-2 and V is TRBV15, with D perhaps TRBD1 (5 bases). CDR1 is LNHNV and CDR2 is YYDKDF in the germline V gene (reference sequence). The CDR3 runs 15 residues. V lost 9 bases to trimming and J lost 2 bases, with 16 bases between them. The full variable domain, completed using reference TRBV15 and TRBJ2-2, is DAMVIQNPRYQVTQFGKPVTLSCSQTLNHNVMYWYQQKSSQAPKLLFHYYDKDFNNEADTPDNFQSRRPNTSFCFLDIRSPGLGDTAMYLCATTQGYGNTGELFFGEGSRLTVL.

This sequence joins TRBV28 and TRBJ2-4; TRBD1 aligns across 7 bases. CDR1 and CDR2 (germline): MDHEN, SYDVKM. This CDR3 is built from 15 residues. Germline trimming cut 6 bases from V and 4 bases from J; bases unmatched to any gene: 9. This chain's CDR3 is CASREGTARKNIQYF. The CDR3 DNA sequence: TGTGCCAGCAGGGAAGGGACAGCCAGAAAAAACATTCAGTACTTC.

The V gene is TRBV11-2, the J gene TRBJ2-7, with 9 bases fitting TRBD2. Germline values: CDR1 SGHAT, CDR2 FQNNGV. The CDR3 is 15 residues long. The V and J ends lost 5 bases and 3 bases, in that order; junction bases with no gene match: 8. The CDR3 nucleotides are TGTGCCAGCAGCCCCCTTAGCGGGAGTTTCTACGAGCAGTACTTC. Translation: CASSPLSGSFYEQYF.

The table lists this clone with a count of one. The chain combines TRBV29-1 with TRBJ2-7; TRBD2 matches at 8 bases. J lost 2 bases, V lost 6 bases, and 0 bases had no gene match. CDR1 and CDR2 (germline): SQVTM, ANQGSEA. The CDR3 runs to 11 residues. This chain's CDR3 is CSVTSAYEQYF. Written as DNA, the CDR3 is TGCAGCGTGACTAGCGCCTACGAGCAGTACTTC.

This clone was observed a single time. The chain couples TRBV19 to TRBJ1-4, with D possibly matching TRBD1 (5 bases). Germline V gene sequence: CDR1 LNHDA, CDR2 SQIVND (reference sequence). The V end lost 4 bases, the J end lost 6 bases, and 21 bases lay between the germline ends. This CDR3 is built from 17 residues. CDR3 sequence (DNA): TGTGCCAGTAGTAGCCCCCGTGCCGGGGGATGGGATGAAAAACTGTTTTTT. Translating it yields CASSSPRAGGWDEKLFF.

The chain is built from TRBV27 and TRBJ1-2; D not resolved. From germline, CDR1 is MNHEY and CDR2 SMNVEV (reference sequence). V was cut by 3 bases and J by 14 bases, with 10 bases left in between. The CDR3 has 10 amino acids. CDR3 loop: CASSLQVLTF. In DNA, the CDR3 is TGTGCCAGCAGTTTGCAGGTATTGACCTTC.

V and J are TRBV19 and TRBJ1-5, with TRBD1 identical over 9 bases. Unmatched junction bases numbered 20, after V lost 7 bases and J lost 4 bases. This CDR3 is 19 amino acids long. CDR1 is LNHDA and CDR2 is SQIVND in the germline V gene (reference sequence). This CDR3 reads CASKREGQGFWVENQPQHF. CDR3 DNA sequence: TGTGCCAGTAAAAGGGAGGGACAGGGTTTCTGGGTTGAAAATCAGCCCCAGCATTTT.

The chain carries TRBV7-3 and TRBJ2-7; 11 bases agree with TRBD2. Germline trimming cut 5 bases from V and 5 bases from J; bases unmatched to any gene: 8. The CDR3 contains 15 residues. Germline V gene sequence: CDR1 SGHTA, CDR2 FQGTGA. The CDR3: CASSTYSGGADEQYF. CDR3 DNA sequence: TGTGCCAGCAGCACATATAGCGGGGGGGCCGACGAGCAGTACTTC.

The chain uses TRBV6-5 and TRBJ2-7; TRBD2 might be the D (6 bases). CDR3 size: 13 residues. Germline values: CDR1 MNHEY, CDR2 SVGAGI. V shed 4 bases and J shed 6 bases, with 13 bases lying between them. The DNA for the CDR3 is TGTGCCAGCAGTTGGGGGGAATCGGGCGAGCAGTACTTC. Protein product: CASSWGESGEQYF.

The rearrangement uses TRBV7-6 and TRBJ2-2; D possibly corresponds to TRBD1 (6 bases). This CDR3 region has 16 residues. V lost 5 bases and J lost 2, with 15 bases in between. Germline V gives CDR1 SGHVS, CDR2 FNYEAQ. CDR3 loop: CASSHNRESNTGELFF. The CDR3 DNA reads TGTGCCAGCAGCCATAACAGGGAATCCAACACCGGGGAGCTGTTTTTT.

The V call is TRBV3-1 (or the pseudogene TRBV3-2), the J call TRBJ1-2, with D possibly being TRBD1 (6 bases). The CDR3 length is 18 residues. Trimming pared 0 bases from V and 4 bases from J, leaving 21 bases between. Germline CDR1 and CDR2: LGHDT and YNNKEL (reference sequence). The CDR3 DNA is TGTGCCAGCAGCCAAGAGCCCCCAGGACAGAGCTTTCTCTATGGCTACACCTTC. Translating it yields CASSQEPPGQSFLYGYTF.

This chain uses TRBV19 with TRBJ1-2, with D perhaps matching TRBD1 (6 bases). Trimming shortened V by 4 bases and J by 7 bases, and 13 bases separated the two germline ends. The germline V gene has CDR1 LNHDA and CDR2 SQIVND (reference sequence). This CDR3 is built from 13 residues. CDR3 residues: CASSTSGTSGYTF. As DNA, the CDR3 is TGTGCCAGTAGTACCTCCGGGACATCTGGCTACACCTTC.

This chain links TRBV19 with TRBJ2-7, with 9 bases matching TRBD1. The CDR3 runs to 15 residues. Germline V lookup: CDR1 LNHDA, CDR2 SQIVND (reference sequence). The V segment lost 6 bases and the J segment 1 base; nucleotides outside the gene matches: 7. Written as DNA, the CDR3 is TGTGCCAGTAGGCCTCCGGGACAGGGTTCCTACGAGCAGTACTTC. It codes for CASRPPGQGSYEQYF. Full variable domain (rest looked up from reference TRBV19 and TRBJ2-7): DGGITQSPKYLFRKEGQNVTLSCEQNLNHDAMYWYRQDPGQGLRLIYYSQIVNDFQKGDIAEGYSVSREKKESFPLTVTSAQKNPTAFYLCASRPPGQGSYEQYFGPGTRLTVT.

The chain links TRBV30 to TRBJ2-1; 10 bases fit TRBD2. Germline V CDR1 and CDR2: GTSNPN, SVGIG (reference sequence). This CDR3 has 13 residues. The V and J ends lost 7 bases and 7 bases, in that order; junction bases with no gene match: 7. The chain's CDR3 is CASSGGAGNEQFF. DNA of the CDR3: TGTGCCTCAAGCGGGGGGGCTGGGAATGAGCAGTTCTTC. Full variable domain (missing parts from reference TRBV30 and TRBJ2-1): SQTIHQWPATLVQPVGSPLSLECTVEGTSNPNLYWYRQAAGRGLQLLFYSVGIGQISSEVPQNLSASRPQDRQFILSSKKLLLSDSGFYLCASSGGAGNEQFFGPGTRLTVL.

A single count supports this clone. The chain combines TRBV7-2 with TRBJ2-1; 7 bases map to TRBD2. The CDR3 sequence is 17 residues long. V lost 0 bases, J lost 5 bases, and 10 bases stayed unmatched. From germline, CDR1 is SGHTA and CDR2 FQGNSA. The CDR3 DNA reads TGTGCCAGCAGCTTAGCGTTCAAACTAGCGCCTCACAATGAGCAGTTCTTC. Protein product: CASSLAFKLAPHNEQFF.